One sample yielded the 10 T cell receptor beta chains listed below, sequenced in a study of blood T cell repertoires in COVID-19. Clones were read by immunoSEQ multiplex PCR, and TCRdb kept only the in-frame ones, dropping some. The sample records roughly 200,000 clones, 75% to 90% being singletons. The specimen sequenced was peripheral blood. The receptors derive from a man aged 35 to 55 with acute or convalescent COVID-19.

The V gene is TRBV11-2, the J gene TRBJ1-3; tentatively, D is TRBD1 (6 bases). CDR1 and CDR2 (germline): SGHAT, FQNNGV. V was clipped by 5 bases and J by 5 bases, with 16 bases between them. This CDR3 spans 15 amino acids. CDR3 in DNA: TGTGCCAGCAGCCCGCCCGGGACACGAAGAAACACCATATATTTT. Its protein is CASSPPGTRRNTIYF.

The chain has TRBV7-3 and TRBJ2-4; D ambiguous. The CDR3 loop spans 14 amino acids. From germline, CDR1 is SGHTA and CDR2 FQGTGA. Trimming removed 1 base at V and 4 bases at J, with 8 bases between. The CDR3 here is CASSLNVRKNIQYF. In nucleotides, the CDR3 is TGTGCCAGCAGCTTAAATGTCAGAAAAAACATTCAGTACTTC.

V is TRBV5-1 and J is TRBJ1-1; weak D call: TRBD1 (6 bases). The CDR3 has 16 amino acids. The germline V and J ends were trimmed by 2 bases and 0 bases, with 14 bases remaining between them. From germline, CDR1 is SGHRS and CDR2 YFSETQ. CDR3 loop: CASSFTGLNMNTEAFF. The CDR3 DNA sequence: TGCGCCAGCAGCTTTACAGGGCTGAATATGAACACTGAAGCTTTCTTT.

V usage is TRBV7-8 and J usage is TRBJ2-7; D uncertain. This CDR3 spans 13 amino acids. V was shortened by 1 base and J by 3 bases, with 7 bases between the two germline ends. Per the germline V gene, CDR1 is SGHVS and CDR2 is FQNEAQ. CDR3 bases: TGTGCCAGCAGCTTAGACCCAGTCTACGAGCAGTACTTC. Encoded protein: CASSLDPVYEQYF.

The chain links TRBV3-1 (or the pseudogene TRBV3-2) to TRBJ1-2; no clear D. The CDR3 consists of 16 residues. V lost 0 bases and J lost 3, with 14 bases in between. The germline V gene encodes CDR1 LGHDT and CDR2 YNNKEL (reference sequence). The CDR3 coding sequence is TGTGCCAGCAGCCAAGAAGTAGAGGGCAGTTACTATGGCTACACCTTC. Translated, it gives CASSQEVEGSYYGYTF.

This chain uses TRBV19 with TRBJ2-2; maybe TRBD1 (6 bases). CDR3 size: 16 residues. V lost 0 bases, J lost 1 base, and 9 bases lay in between. Germline V CDR1 and CDR2: LNHDA, SQIVND (reference sequence). The CDR3 region has the DNA TGTGCCAGTAGTATAGAGGGGGACATGAACACCGGGGAGCTGTTTTTT. Translated: CASSIEGDMNTGELFF.

This clone appeared a single time. The chain uses TRBV3-1 (or the pseudogene TRBV3-2) and TRBJ2-3, with TRBD2 identical over 8 bases. V lost 2 bases and J lost 3; bases outside the gene matches: 7. This CDR3 contains 16 residues. Per the germline V gene, CDR1 is LGHDT and CDR2 is YNNKEL (reference sequence). The CDR3 DNA follows: TGTGCCAGCAGCCAACGGGGGGGCCTACGTACAGATACGCAGTATTTT. Its translation is CASSQRGGLRTDTQYF.

In DNA form, the CDR3 reads TGTGCCAGCAGTGAAGGGAAAGGGACGGGAGCTCAACCCTACGAGCAGTACTTC. It encodes CASSEGKGTGAQPYEQYF. The rearrangement joins TRBV2 to TRBJ2-7, with D tentatively TRBD2 (6 bases). The CDR3 is made up of 18 amino acids. Trimming shortened V by 1 base and J by 2 bases, and 21 bases separated the two germline ends. CDR1 is SNHLY, CDR2 FYNNEI, per germline.

The V call is TRBV28, the J call TRBJ2-2, with a weak D call TRBD2 (6 bases). The length of the CDR3 is 14 residues. Germline CDR1 MDHEN, CDR2 SYDVKM. Trimming removed 10 bases at V and 0 bases at J, with 12 bases between. This chain's CDR3 is CAMGGPPNTGELFF. CDR3 nucleotides: TGTGCCATGGGAGGACCGCCGAACACCGGGGAGCTGTTTTTT.

The chain has TRBV6-2 or TRBV6-3 and TRBJ2-7; 7 bases map to TRBD1. CDR3 length: 17 amino acids. CDR1 MNHEY and CDR2 SVGEGT come from the germline V gene. V dropped 0 bases and J dropped 2; count of bases not matched to a gene: 10. As DNA, the CDR3 is TGTGCCAGCAGTTACTCGGTCCCGGGACAGAACCCCTACGAGCAGTACTTC. As protein: CASSYSVPGQNPYEQYF.